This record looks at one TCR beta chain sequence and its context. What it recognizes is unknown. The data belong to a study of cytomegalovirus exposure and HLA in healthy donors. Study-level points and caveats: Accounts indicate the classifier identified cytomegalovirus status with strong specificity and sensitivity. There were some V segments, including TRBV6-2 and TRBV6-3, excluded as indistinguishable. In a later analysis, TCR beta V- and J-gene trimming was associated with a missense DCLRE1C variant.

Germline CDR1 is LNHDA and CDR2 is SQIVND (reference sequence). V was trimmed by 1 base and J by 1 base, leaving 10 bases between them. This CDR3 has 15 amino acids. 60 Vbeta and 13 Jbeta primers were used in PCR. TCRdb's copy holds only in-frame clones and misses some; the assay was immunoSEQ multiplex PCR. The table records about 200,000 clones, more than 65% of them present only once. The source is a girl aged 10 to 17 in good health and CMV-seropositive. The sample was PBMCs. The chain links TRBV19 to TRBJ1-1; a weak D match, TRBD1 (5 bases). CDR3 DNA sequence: TGTGCCAGTAGTATAGCGGGGGGTCGGAACACTGAAGCTTTCTTT. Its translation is CASSIAGGRNTEAFF.